These T cell receptor beta chains were read from a single sample in a study of OX40 agonist ivuxolimab in advanced cancers. Sequenced by immunoSEQ multiplex PCR; TCRdb stores in-frame clones only, minus some. The data hold around 66,000 clones, with roughly 87% observed a single time. The starting material was CD4+ or CD8+ T cells sorted from blood, obtained in a trial of the OX40 agonist ivuxolimab. These receptors all come from an adult with an advanced solid tumor such as melanoma, head and neck, liver or kidney cancer. CDR3s include the opening cysteine and the closing phenylalanine or tryptophan. A D gene is named only where the DNA matches it firmly. Only part of the rows carry a size: once, few, many, or a class if the clone is expanded.

d_call,j_call,clone_size,v_call,cdr3_nt,cdr3_aa
-,TRBJ2-7,-,TRBV5-1,TGCGCCAGCAGCTTGGGGACCTCATTCTACGAGCAGTACTTC,CASSLGTSFYEQYF
-,TRBJ2-1,-,TRBV7-2,TGTGCCAGCAGCCCTGGGGGGTACAATGAGCAGTTCTTC,CASSPGGYNEQFF
-,TRBJ2-3,-,TRBV9,TGTGCCAGCAGCGTAGCTAGCTTCCCAGATACGCAGTATTTT,CASSVASFPDTQYF
-,TRBJ1-1,-,TRBV5-1,TGCGCCAGCAGTTTTGGACAGGAAGCTTTCTTT,CASSFGQEAFF
-,TRBJ1-1,-,TRBV7-2,TGTGCCAGCAGCCAGGGATCGCAAGGTCCAGCTTTCTTT,CASSQGSQGPAFF
-,TRBJ2-1,-,TRBV7-3,TGTGCCAGCAGTTACATGGGTGGGTATGAGCAGTTCTTC,CASSYMGGYEQFF
TRBD1,TRBJ2-3,-,TRBV11-3,TGTGCCAGCAGCGCCAGCAAACAGGGGAATACGCAGTATTTT,CASSASKQGNTQYF
-,TRBJ2-7,-,TRBV5-6,TGTGCCAGCAGCTCCCGGGGATTCGAGCAGTACTTC,CASSSRGFEQYF
TRBD2,TRBJ2-1,once,TRBV11-1,TGTGCCAGCAGCTTAGTCATCAGCGGGGGGGCCTACAATGAGCAGTTCTTC,CASSLVISGGAYNEQFF
-,TRBJ2-6,-,TRBV30,TGTGCCTGGAGTGTCTGGGCTGGGGCCAACGTCCTGACTTTC,CAWSVWAGANVLTF
TRBD1,TRBJ1-1,-,TRBV5-1,TGCGCCAGCAGCGGGGACAGGGGACGGACTGAAGCTTTCTTT,CASSGDRGRTEAFF
TRBD1,TRBJ2-7,-,TRBV5-4,TGTGCCAGCAGTCCGACCGGGACAGGGGTACGCTACGAGCAGTACTTC,CASSPTGTGVRYEQYF
-,TRBJ1-2,-,TRBV2,TGTGCCAGCAGTGAAGCAGGGAATTTCTATGGCTACACCTTC,CASSEAGNFYGYTF
-,TRBJ1-2,-,TRBV23-1,TGCGCCAGCAGTCAATCGCACAGAACCTTC,CASSQSHRTF
TRBD1,TRBJ2-5,-,TRBV4-2,TGTGCCAGCAGCCCAGGGGGAGAGACCCAGTACTTC,CASSPGGETQYF
-,TRBJ1-1,once,TRBV18,TGTGCCAGCTCACCCAGTGGGGGGGCGAGGACTGAAGCTTTCTTT,CASSPSGGARTEAFF
TRBD1,TRBJ1-5,-,TRBV27,TGTGCCAGCAGTTCCGGGACAGGGGCGGATCAGCCCCAGCATTTT,CASSSGTGADQPQHF
-,TRBJ2-1,-,TRBV5-6,TGTGCCAGCAGCAAACCAACAAACTCCTACAATGAGCAGTTCTTC,CASSKPTNSYNEQFF
-,TRBJ2-3,-,TRBV6-5,TGTGCCAGCAGTTACGATGGGGCCCCCACAGATACGCAGTATTTT,CASSYDGAPTDTQYF
-,TRBJ1-6,-,TRBV27,TGTGCCAGCAGTTTCGGGGATTCACCCCTCCACTTT,CASSFGDSPLHF
-,TRBJ1-4,-,TRBV7-2,TGTGCCAGCAGCTTATGGGCAGGGACTAATGAAAAACTGTTTTTT,CASSLWAGTNEKLFF
-,TRBJ2-3,-,TRBV5-1,TGCGCCAGCAGCGGGGGGTTCACAGATACGCAGTATTTT,CASSGGFTDTQYF
-,TRBJ2-2,-,TRBV10-3,TGTGGAACCAGGGGTTCCGGGGAGCTGTTTTTT,CGTRGSGELFF
-,TRBJ1-3,-,TRBV5-1,TGCGCCAGCAGCTATCAGGGGATAACTGGAAACACCATATATTTT,CASSYQGITGNTIYF
TRBD1,TRBJ2-7,-,TRBV19,TGTGCCAGTAGTATGGCCAGGGGGAATGGAGCCTACGAGCAGTACTTC,CASSMARGNGAYEQYF
TRBD1,TRBJ2-1,-,TRBV6-1,TGTGCCAGCAGTGGGGGGATGGCAGGGGGCAATGAGCAGTTCTTC,CASSGGMAGGNEQFF
TRBD2,TRBJ2-7,-,TRBV7-9,TGTGCCAGCAGCCCAGCGGGGGCGATCTCCTACGAGCAGTACTTC,CASSPAGAISYEQYF
-,TRBJ1-3,-,TRBV30,TGTGCCTGGGGGGACCGAGCTACTGGAAACACCATATATTTT,CAWGDRATGNTIYF
-,TRBJ1-6,-,TRBV2,TGTGCCAGCTACCGGGCCCAGGGTTCACCCCTCCACTTT,CASYRAQGSPLHF
-,TRBJ2-3,-,TRBV5-1,TGCGCCAGCAGCTGGGGGAGTAGCGGCACAGATACGCAGTATTTT,CASSWGSSGTDTQYF
-,TRBJ2-5,-,TRBV5-4,TGTGCCAGCAGCTTGGACGAGCGGGCAGGTCGGGAGACCCAGTACTTC,CASSLDERAGRETQYF
TRBD1,TRBJ2-7,-,TRBV9,TGTGCCAGCAGCGTAGACAGGGGAGTCTCCGAGCAGTACTTC,CASSVDRGVSEQYF
TRBD2,TRBJ2-2,-,TRBV7-2,TGTGCCAGCAGCTTAGCACTAGCGGGGAACACCGGGGAGCTGTTTTTT,CASSLALAGNTGELFF
-,TRBJ2-3,-,TRBV19,TGTGCCAGTAGTATCGGACTTAGCACAGATACGCAGTATTTT,CASSIGLSTDTQYF
TRBD2,TRBJ2-1,once,TRBV5-1,TGCGCCAGCAGCTACCTAAGACTAGCGGGGGGCTCCTACAATGAGCAGTTCTTC,CASSYLRLAGGSYNEQFF
-,TRBJ2-3,-,TRBV5-6,TGTGCCAGCAGCTTGTGGGGGGATACGCAGTATTTT,CASSLWGDTQYF
-,TRBJ1-3,-,TRBV4-3,TGCGCCAGCAGCCAAGCGGGGGGTCCTGGAAACACCATATATTTT,CASSQAGGPGNTIYF
TRBD1,TRBJ2-1,once,TRBV7-8,TGTGCCAGCAGCCTCCGGGACAGGGGGTACAATGAGCAGTTCTTC,CASSLRDRGYNEQFF
TRBD2,TRBJ2-7,-,TRBV13,TGTGCCAGCAGCTCGACTAGCGGGTACGGCGAGCAGTACTTC,CASSSTSGYGEQYF
-,TRBJ1-3,few,TRBV10-3,TGTGCCATCTTAGACGGTTCTGGAAACACCATATATTTT,CAILDGSGNTIYF
-,TRBJ1-2,-,TRBV2,TGTGTCAGCCAGGGTGGGGGGCGCGTCTCGTTTGGCTACACCTTC,CVSQGGGRVSFGYTF
TRBD1,TRBJ1-5,few,TRBV19,TGTGCCAGTACCCCCCAGGGGGCAGCTCAGCCCCAGCATTTT,CASTPQGAAQPQHF
TRBD1,TRBJ1-6,-,TRBV5-8,TGTGCCAGCAGCCTCGGGGACAGCCGTTCAGGATCACCCCTCCACTTT,CASSLGDSRSGSPLHF
TRBD1,TRBJ1-1,-,TRBV2,TGTGCCAGCAGTGAAACAGGGGTGAACACTGAAGCTTTCTTT,CASSETGVNTEAFF
-,TRBJ2-3,-,TRBV21-1,TGTGCCAGCAGCAAATTTGGCGGGGGGTTCTCAGATACGCAGTATTTT,CASSKFGGGFSDTQYF
-,TRBJ2-3,-,TRBV6-1,TGTGCCAGCAGTCTGACCGGCCAGACAGATACGCAGTATTTT,CASSLTGQTDTQYF
TRBD2,TRBJ2-1,-,TRBV5-4,TGTGCCAGCAGCCCGCGCGCACAGGGACTAGGAGGGAATGAGCAGTTCTTC,CASSPRAQGLGGNEQFF
TRBD1,TRBJ2-7,-,TRBV19,TGTGCCAGTAGTCCCCGGGACAGGGTCTCCTACGAGCAGTACTTC,CASSPRDRVSYEQYF
-,TRBJ1-1,-,TRBV5-5,TGTGCCAGCAGCCAGAATTCCGGGGTCCTAACTGAAGCTTTCTTT,CASSQNSGVLTEAFF
TRBD2,TRBJ2-7,-,TRBV29-1,TGCAGCCCTGGACTAGCGGACCCTCTCCTCCACGAGCAGTACTTC,CSPGLADPLLHEQYF
-,TRBJ1-6,once,TRBV5-6,TGTGCCAGCAGCCCTCCGGGACCGGACTGGGGTAATTCACCCCTCCACTTT,CASSPPGPDWGNSPLHF
TRBD1,TRBJ1-5,-,TRBV19,TGTGCCAGTAGTCCCACGGACAGGGGGCACAATCAGCCCCAGCATTTT,CASSPTDRGHNQPQHF
-,TRBJ2-5,-,TRBV7-8,TGTGCCAGCAGCACCCGGGACGCGAAGACCCAGTACTTC,CASSTRDAKTQYF
-,TRBJ1-2,-,TRBV5-1,TGCGCCAGCAGCTTGGGCGGACTAGGAAACTATGGCTACACCTTC,CASSLGGLGNYGYTF
-,TRBJ2-1,once,TRBV6-5,TGTGCCAGCAGTCGCCTCGGGGCGGGCAATGAGCAGTTCTTC,CASSRLGAGNEQFF
TRBD2,TRBJ2-3,-,TRBV16,TGTGCCAGCAGCCAAGCCGGGACTAGCGGGGGAACCCAGCCAGATACGCAGTATTTT,CASSQAGTSGGTQPDTQYF
-,TRBJ1-6,-,TRBV10-3,TGTGCCATCAGCCCAGGGAGGGAGAATTCACCCCTCCACTTT,CAISPGRENSPLHF